This T cell receptor beta chain was found in a study of post-analysis software for immune sequencing data (dated by TCRdb to 2013 to 2016). Study-level background: Relapsing-remitting, secondary progressive and progressive-relapsing multiple sclerosis were recorded as disease courses, and subtype annotation was lacking for some patients. Patient repertoires were compared against roughly 12 previously published healthy control repertoires from donors aged about 6 to 27 years. A subset of samples was prepared in parallel using single-end sample barcoding, then pooled and co-amplified after Illumina adapter ligation. The study at large found these results: When samples were clustered directly using the F measure, samples prepared in the same batch co-clustered strongly, which prompted a batch-effect correction. Compared with controls, multiple sclerosis patients had significantly lower normalized Chao1 diversity, a finding suggesting substantial peripheral T-cell clonal expansion. Several TRBV segments, including TRBV5-6, TRBV5-1 and TRBV20-1, were significantly more frequent in patients than controls. The multiple sclerosis patient group was slightly younger than the control group.

Library creation used PCR. Reads for this sample came from an Illumina HiSeq 2500. Unique molecular identifiers were incorporated into TCR beta cDNA libraries to reduce PCR and sequencing biases. Every 1 to 10 million input T cells yielded about 500,000 cDNA molecules, meaning each molecule approximated one T cell. The patient libraries were prepared and sequenced with the same protocol used for the earlier healthy control dataset. Within a given batch, samples were prepared together, multiplexed and sequenced on the same HiSeq lane. The authors processed their data as follows. Raw barcoded reads were processed with MIGEC, and single-read molecular identifier groups were discarded before consensus assembly and CDR3 extraction. Clonotype tables were post-analysed with VDJtools, normalizing diversity by down-sampling all datasets to the smallest sample size. Repertoire overlap clustering matched CDR3 amino acid but not nucleotide sequences to correct batch-related cross-sample contamination. TCRdb reanalyzed the raw reads on its own, using fastp at Q25 for trimming and MiXCR for clone calling, and kept in-frame beta chains. Duplicate CDR3 protein sequences are folded into a single record with the most common DNA and genes. In this record, the V and J calls reflect TCRdb's handling and not the investigators' own analysis. This sample has hundreds of thousands of distinct CDR3 sequences in its table, and around 40% of those were observed once. Of the sample, roughly 12% is held by the ten largest clones.

Concerning this clonotype: Its antigen is not yet known. One end of the junction does not line up with germline, which may come from a read error.

TCR beta repertoires were profiled from peripheral blood of about a dozen young patients with multiple sclerosis to demonstrate the VDJtools post-analysis software. The multiple sclerosis patients were children and adolescents between about 6 and 16 years of age. The CDR3 measures 18 amino acids from cysteine to phenylalanine. Only CDR3 DNA remains: 54 bases, in frame from the first base. CDR1 is given as SEHNR and CDR2 as FQNEAQ, both from the germline V gene (reference sequence). The sequence came from a girl between 5 and 17 years old with multiple sclerosis. The V and J genes are TRBV7-9 and TRBJ2-7; TRBD1 matches 10 bases in the middle. Sequenced input: blood. The CDR3 region reads CVSSQMGQGSTFSYEQYF. The nucleotides are TGTGTCAGCAGCCAAATGGGACAGGGGTCTACTTTTTCCTACGAGCAGTACTTC.